This TCR beta chain was recovered during a study of OX40 agonist ivuxolimab in advanced cancers. On the study more broadly: Among those enrolled, mean age was about 62 years (range roughly 20 to 79) and approximately 83% were male. Partial responses were recorded for three patients, including one with hepatocellular carcinoma and two with cutaneous melanoma.

TCRdb keeps only in-frame clones here, not all; method: immunoSEQ multiplex PCR. The sample has tens of thousands of clones; roughly 80% are singletons. Study-wide points: Some nonresponders likewise displayed low normalized T-cell clonal expansion.

Of note for this clone: Its antigen is unknown.

Baseline, cycle 4 day 1, and cycle 7 day 1 were the blood sampling points. CDR3 length: 15 residues. Between the trimmed V and J ends, which lost 5 bases and 0 bases, there was a span of 11 bases. Germline CDR1 is SSHAT and CDR2 is FNYEAQ (reference sequence). The sequences come from CD4+ or CD8+ T cells sorted from blood, collected in a trial of the OX40 agonist ivuxolimab. The chain combines TRBV7-7 with TRBJ2-1; no clear D gene. This TCR derives from an adult with an advanced solid tumor such as melanoma, head and neck, liver or kidney cancer. The CDR3 sequence is CASSPQHSSYNEQFF. CDR3 coding DNA: TGTGCCAGCAGCCCACAGCACAGCTCCTACAATGAGCAGTTCTTC. The full variable domain, in which reference TRBV7-7 and TRBJ2-1 provide the parts outside the CDR3, is GAGVSQSPRYKVTKRGQDVTLRCDPISSHATLYWYQQALGQGPEFLTYFNYEAQPDKSGLPSDRFSAERPEGSISTLTIQRTEQRDSAMYRCASSPQHSSYNEQFFGPGTRLTVL.